This is a list of T cell receptor beta chains from one sample in a study of cytomegalovirus exposure and HLA in healthy donors. Data came from immunoSEQ multiplex PCR; TCRdb stores just in-frame clones and leaves some out. The table shows roughly 150,000 clones, with 80% to 90% occurring only once. The sample consisted of PBMCs. Receptors originate from a man aged 30 to 39 in good health and CMV-seropositive. Each CDR3 is given with its conserved first and last residue. Each record gives: D gene, J gene, clone size, V gene, CDR3 protein, CDR3 DNA. D genes are given only for firm matches. Size values are once, few and many counts, or a class for expanded clones, and some rows have none.

- | TRBJ2-3 | - | TRBV11-3 | CASSLARETDTQYF | TGTGCCAGCAGCTTGGCGAGGGAAACAGATACGCAGTATTTT
- | TRBJ1-1 | - | TRBV27 | CASSLRGIGLGTEAFF | TGTGCCAGCAGTTTACGGGGAATAGGGTTAGGCACTGAAGCTTTCTTT
- | TRBJ2-3 | - | TRBV19 | CASKLHPTGTDTQYF | TGTGCCAGCAAACTCCACCCCACGGGCACAGATACGCAGTATTTT
TRBD1 | TRBJ1-1 | - | TRBV7-9 | CASSSRQGALATEAFF | TGTGCCAGCAGCTCTAGACAGGGGGCGCTGGCCACTGAAGCTTTCTTT
- | TRBJ1-3 | few | TRBV6-1 | CASSEAGLNTIYF | TGTGCCAGCAGTGAGGCAGGGTTAAACACCATATATTTT
- | TRBJ2-1 | - | TRBV7-9 | CASSLVGYEQFF | TGTGCCAGCAGCTTAGTCGGGTACGAGCAGTTCTTC
- | TRBJ2-5 | once | TRBV5-1 | CASSSAQLGQGTQYF | TGCGCCAGCAGCTCTGCCCAACTGGGGCAAGGGACCCAGTACTTC
TRBD2 | TRBJ2-1 | - | TRBV6-6 | CASSLAGRGNNEQFF | TGTGCCAGCAGCCTCGCAGGGCGGGGGAACAATGAGCAGTTCTTC
- | TRBJ2-1 | - | TRBV13 | CASSYVPDEQFF | TGTGCCAGCAGCTACGTACCGGATGAGCAGTTCTTC
TRBD1 | TRBJ1-5 | few | TRBV2 | CASSEGLRTGQQPQHF | TGTGCCAGCAGTGAGGGCTTGCGGACGGGACAGCAGCCCCAGCATTTT
- | TRBJ1-1 | - | TRBV2 | CASSEQGNTEAFF | TGTGCCAGCAGTGAACAGGGGAACACTGAAGCTTTCTTT
- | TRBJ2-1 | - | TRBV6-5 | CASSSKTYNEQFF | TGTGCCAGCAGTTCCAAAACTTACAATGAGCAGTTCTTC
TRBD1 | TRBJ1-3 | once | TRBV4-1 | CASSRSGQGEGNTIYF | TGCGCCAGCAGCCGCTCAGGACAGGGGGAAGGAAACACCATATATTTT
- | TRBJ2-4 | - | TRBV7-9 | CASSLARVDTGAKNIQYF | TGTGCCAGCAGCTTAGCGAGAGTCGATACGGGGGCCAAAAACATTCAGTACTTC
TRBD1 | TRBJ2-2 | once | TRBV18 | CASSPQQGGNTGELFF | TGTGCCAGCTCACCCCAACAGGGGGGGAACACCGGGGAGCTGTTTTTT
- | TRBJ2-3 | few | TRBV2 | CASRADSSTDTQYF | TGTGCCAGCAGGGCTGACAGTAGCACAGATACGCAGTATTTT
- | TRBJ2-2 | - | TRBV5-5 | CASSLWGTNTGELFF | TGTGCCAGCAGCTTGTGGGGCACGAACACCGGGGAGCTGTTTTTT
- | TRBJ1-5 | - | TRBV4-1 | CASSQGAYGASNQPQHF | TGCGCCAGCAGCCAAGGGGCTTATGGGGCTAGCAATCAGCCCCAGCATTTT
TRBD2 | TRBJ2-1 | - | TRBV7-2 | CASSTGLAGGPEQFF | TGTGCCAGCAGCACCGGACTAGCGGGAGGACCTGAGCAGTTCTTC
TRBD2 | TRBJ2-1 | once | TRBV19 | CASSISTSGSNEQFF | TGTGCCAGTAGTATTTCGACTAGCGGGAGCAATGAGCAGTTCTTC
- | TRBJ1-2 | few | TRBV7-8 | CASSPDSNYGYTF | TGTGCCAGCAGCCCGGACAGTAACTATGGCTACACCTTC
- | TRBJ1-1 | once | TRBV7-9 | CASSRGTEAFF | TGTGCCAGCTCCCGGGGCACTGAAGCTTTCTTT
TRBD2 | TRBJ2-1 | - | TRBV5-4 | CASSPRTSGRAYNEQFF | TGTGCCAGCAGCCCAAGGACTAGCGGTAGAGCCTACAATGAGCAGTTCTTC
TRBD2 | TRBJ2-3 | - | TRBV11-2 | CASSPLTSGSTDTQYF | TGTGCCAGCAGCCCACTCACTAGCGGGAGCACAGATACGCAGTATTTT
TRBD2 | TRBJ2-1 | - | TRBV9 | CASSEGLAVYNEQFF | TGTGCCAGCAGCGAGGGACTAGCGGTTTACAATGAGCAGTTCTTC
TRBD1 | TRBJ1-5 | - | TRBV19 | CASSIHPGQGRNQPQHF | TGTGCCAGTAGTATCCACCCCGGACAGGGGCGGAATCAGCCCCAGCATTTT
TRBD1 | TRBJ2-2 | - | TRBV2 | CASRVDRAGSGELFF | TGTGCCAGCAGAGTCGACAGGGCAGGGTCCGGGGAGCTGTTTTTT
TRBD1 | TRBJ2-1 | - | TRBV30 | CAWSEPYRGQAYNEQFF | TGTGCCTGGAGTGAGCCCTACAGGGGGCAGGCCTACAATGAGCAGTTCTTC
- | TRBJ2-2 | - | TRBV7-9 | CAFDSGELFF | TGTGCCTTCGATAGCGGGGAGCTGTTTTTT
- | TRBJ1-3 | - | TRBV2 | CASRRGGELYSGNTIYF | TGTGCCAGCAGGAGAGGGGGGGAACTATACTCTGGAAACACCATATATTTT
- | TRBJ2-4 | - | TRBV5-6 | CASRKGDIQYF | TGTGCCAGCAGGAAGGGAGACATTCAGTACTTC
- | TRBJ1-2 | - | TRBV19 | CASTQDITFNYGYTF | TGTGCCAGTACTCAAGACATTACGTTTAACTATGGCTACACCTTC
- | TRBJ1-5 | few | TRBV5-1 | CASSLAGSQPQHF | TGCGCCAGCAGCTTGGCAGGGTCTCAGCCCCAGCATTTT
TRBD2 | TRBJ2-5 | - | TRBV11-3 | CASSFRLAEETQYF | TGTGCCAGCAGCTTTAGACTAGCGGAAGAGACCCAGTACTTC
TRBD2 | TRBJ2-1 | - | TRBV29-1 | CSARTSGREDEQFF | TGCAGCGCCAGAACTAGCGGGAGGGAAGATGAGCAGTTCTTC
- | TRBJ2-3 | - | TRBV6-5 | CASSYERDTDTQYF | TGTGCCAGCAGTTATGAGAGGGATACAGATACGCAGTATTTT
TRBD1 | TRBJ1-2 | - | TRBV19 | CASSQNRGPGYTF | TGTGCCAGTAGCCAGAACAGGGGGCCTGGCTACACCTTC
TRBD1 | TRBJ2-5 | - | TRBV4-1 | CASSQEMRQGWETQYF | TGCGCCAGCAGCCAAGAAATGCGACAGGGATGGGAGACCCAGTACTTC
TRBD2 | TRBJ2-5 | - | TRBV5-1 | CASSHGTSGRETQYF | TGCGCCAGCAGCCACGGGACTAGCGGGAGGGAGACCCAGTACTTC
TRBD2 | TRBJ2-3 | - | TRBV9 | CASSGSGRGTDTQYF | TGTGCCAGCAGCGGTAGCGGGCGGGGCACAGATACGCAGTATTTT
TRBD1 | TRBJ1-2 | - | TRBV7-2 | CASSPGQGFNYGYTF | TGTGCCAGCAGCCCTGGACAGGGCTTTAACTATGGCTACACCTTC
TRBD2 | TRBJ2-1 | - | TRBV11-2 | CASSLLLAGVNEQFF | TGTGCCAGCAGCTTACTACTAGCGGGAGTCAATGAGCAGTTCTTC
- | TRBJ2-3 | once | TRBV30 | CAWSGLADSTDTQYF | TGTGCCTGGAGTGGTCTAGCCGATAGCACAGATACGCAGTATTTT
TRBD1 | TRBJ2-3 | - | TRBV4-3 | CASSQGGQGKDTQYF | TGCGCCAGCAGCCAAGGGGGACAGGGGAAAGATACGCAGTATTTT
- | TRBJ2-7 | - | TRBV18 | CASSPPPGSREMYEQYF | TGTGCCAGCTCACCTCCTCCCGGTAGCCGGGAGATGTACGAGCAGTACTTC
- | TRBJ1-3 | - | TRBV19 | CASSIVPQGGDTIYF | TGTGCCAGTAGTATAGTGCCCCAGGGTGGAGACACCATATATTTT